This TCR beta chain emerged from a study of beta chain features in type 1 diabetes. This CDR3 has 14 amino acids. Germline trimming cut 8 bases from V and 7 bases from J; bases unmatched to any gene: 14. CDR1 and CDR2 (germline): SQVTM, ANQGSEA. Expressed TCRB transcripts were sequenced because the entire RNA isolate underwent reverse transcription. Profiled with immunoSEQ multiplex PCR; TCRdb holds only in-frame clones, not every one. The sample lists around 340,000 clones; about 20% were seen once. Averaging roughly 110 mL, one heparinised blood draw was given by each donor. This clone occurred a few times.

V usage is TRBV29-1 and J usage is TRBJ2-1; 7 bases map to TRBD2. The source material was naive CD4+ T cells from blood. This TCR came from a woman between 18 and 29 years old in good health. In nucleotides, the CDR3 is TGCAGCCCGACTGGTATTTGGGGGGGGAATGAGCAGTTCTTC. Protein sequence: CSPTGIWGGNEQFF.